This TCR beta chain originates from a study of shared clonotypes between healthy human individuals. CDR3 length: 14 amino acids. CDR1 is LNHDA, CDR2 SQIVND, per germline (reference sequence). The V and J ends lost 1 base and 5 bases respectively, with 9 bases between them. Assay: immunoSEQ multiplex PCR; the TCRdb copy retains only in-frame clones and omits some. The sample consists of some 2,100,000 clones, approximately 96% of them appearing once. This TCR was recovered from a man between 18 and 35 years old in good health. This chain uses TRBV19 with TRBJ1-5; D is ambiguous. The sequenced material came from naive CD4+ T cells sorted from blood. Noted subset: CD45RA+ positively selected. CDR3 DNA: TGTGCCAGTAGTATAGGAGGGAAGGATCAGCCCCAGCATTTT. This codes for CASSIGGKDQPQHF.